This TCR beta chain is drawn from a study of T cells in Graves' hyperthyroidism and ophthalmopathy. Amplified TCR beta CDR3 regions came from RNA transcripts. First-round RT-PCR targeting the TCR CDR3 was performed with the HTBI primer set. TCRdb ran MiXCR on the multiplex PCR reads and lists one entry per CDR3 protein. The table records 350,000 to 400,000 distinct CDR3 sequences, 14% to 15% of them present only once. Germline CDR1 DFQATT, CDR2 SNEGSKA (reference sequence). CDR3 size: 11 residues. The V gene lost 0 bases and the J gene lost 11 bases, with 8 bases spanning the gap. Sample: blood. This sequence originates from a woman aged 25 to 39 with Graves' hyperthyroidism. The genes are TRBV20-1 and TRBJ2-1; D uncertain. The CDR3 reads CSARDRGQQFF. The CDR3 DNA follows: TGCAGTGCTAGAGATCGTGGCCAGCAGTTCTTC.